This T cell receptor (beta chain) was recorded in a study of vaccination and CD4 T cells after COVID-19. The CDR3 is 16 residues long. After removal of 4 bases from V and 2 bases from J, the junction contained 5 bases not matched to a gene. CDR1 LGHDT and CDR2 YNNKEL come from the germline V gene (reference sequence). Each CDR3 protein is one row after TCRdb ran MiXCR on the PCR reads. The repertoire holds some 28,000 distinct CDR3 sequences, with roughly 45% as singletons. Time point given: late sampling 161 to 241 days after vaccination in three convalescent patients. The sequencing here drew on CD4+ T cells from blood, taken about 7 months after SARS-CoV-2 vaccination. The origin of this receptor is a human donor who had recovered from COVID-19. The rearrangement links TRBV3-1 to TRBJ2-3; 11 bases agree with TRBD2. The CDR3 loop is CASSPGLAEITDTQYF. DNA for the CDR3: TGTGCCAGCAGCCCGGGACTAGCGGAGATCACAGATACGCAGTATTTT.